These 15 T cell receptor beta chains were sequenced from one sample in a study of T cell responses to AZD1222 COVID-19 vaccine (dated by TCRdb to the early 2020s). Taken with the paper, the label for time point translates to: baseline before first vaccination. The library was built by means of the immunoSEQ multiplex PCR assay. TCRdb took over this immuneACCESS table, retaining in-frame rearrangements with V and J assigned. Such tables are incomplete; in checked studies, under half of the missing clones stem from an unresolved V gene, and the remainder is unexplained. The sample records roughly 180,000 clones, around 93% of which are singletons. Clones ranked in the top ten supply 9.2% of the sample. Here the sequenced sample was peripheral blood, taken on day 0 of AZD1222 vaccination. All receptors derive from an adult in good health.

The chain combines TRBV9 with TRBJ2-7; possibly TRBD2 for D (5 bases). The V end was cut by 2 bases, the J end by 7 bases, with 13 bases between. CDR1 is SGDLS, CDR2 YYNGEE, per germline. This CDR3 has 13 amino acids. DNA for the CDR3: TGTGCCAGCAGCGTGTCCCTAAGCGGTGAGCAGTACTTC. Translation gives CASSVSLSGEQYF.

This clone appeared once. This chain joins TRBV19 and TRBJ2-7; weak D call: TRBD1 (6 bases). Germline V gives CDR1 LNHDA, CDR2 SQIVND (reference sequence). CDR3 length: 16 residues. The V end was cut by 7 bases, the J end by 3 bases, with 22 bases between. The CDR3 is CASKPHPGHPGYEQYF. The CDR3 bases are TGTGCCAGTAAACCACACCCGGGACATCCGGGCTACGAGCAGTACTTC.

This sequence joins TRBV28 and TRBJ1-2; D perhaps matches TRBD1 (5 bases). V was cut by 2 bases and J by 8 bases, with 9 bases left in between. Germline V lookup: CDR1 MDHEN, CDR2 SYDVKM. The CDR3 totals 12 residues. CDR3: CASSLKGWGYTF. In DNA form, the CDR3 reads TGTGCCAGCAGTTTAAAGGGGTGGGGCTACACCTTC.

The chain joins TRBV5-6 to TRBJ1-5; 7 nucleotides agree with TRBD1. Germline assignment: CDR1 SGHDT and CDR2 YYEEEE. CDR3 length equals 18 residues. V was pared by 0 bases and J by 3 bases, with 12 bases of the junction left unmatched. The CDR3 DNA reads as TGTGCCAGCAGCTTGGGTTTCGGGCCACAGGGGCTCAATCAGCCCCAGCATTTT. It encodes CASSLGFGPQGLNQPQHF.

In DNA form, the CDR3 reads TGTGCCAGCAGCGCGTACACCGGGGAGCTGTTTTTT. As protein: CASSAYTGELFF. The chain joins TRBV9 to TRBJ2-2; no clear D. Germline values: CDR1 SGDLS, CDR2 YYNGEE. The CDR3 is 12 residues long. V lost 3 bases and J lost 3, with 3 bases in between.

This chain links TRBV28 with TRBJ1-1; 8 bases map to TRBD1. Germline V lookup: CDR1 MDHEN, CDR2 SYDVKM. This CDR3 spans 13 amino acids. V was pared by 7 bases and J by 3 bases, with 4 bases of the junction left unmatched. The CDR3 sequence: CASNLDRDTEAFF. CDR3 DNA sequence: TGTGCCAGCAACTTGGACAGGGACACTGAAGCTTTCTTT.

V and J are TRBV27 and TRBJ2-2; TRBD2 might be the D (5 bases). This CDR3 is 13 amino acids long. Trimming left V 5 bases short and J 4 bases short, with 8 bases between. Germline loops: CDR1 MNHEY, CDR2 SMNVEV (reference sequence). The CDR3 protein is CASSRGSTGELFF. In DNA, the CDR3 is TGTGCCAGCAGTCGGGGAAGCACCGGGGAGCTGTTTTTT.

The V call is TRBV27, the J call TRBJ2-7; either TRBD1 or TRBD2 may supply D (5 bases each). This CDR3 has 14 amino acids. Per the germline V gene, CDR1 is MNHEY and CDR2 is SMNVEV (reference sequence). The V and J ends lost 6 bases and 7 bases respectively, with 19 bases between them. The CDR3 loop is CASSSQGFSGEQYF. The CDR3 nucleotides read TGTGCCAGCAGCTCCCAGGGTTTTTCGGGGGAGCAGTACTTC.

Comments on this clone: Sequence at one end of the junction differs from germline and may be a read error. The V and J genes are TRBV7-7 and TRBJ2-5; 8 bases match TRBD1. The CDR3 contains 15 residues. CDR1 and CDR2 from the germline V gene are SSHAT and FNYEAQ (reference sequence). This CDR3 is CASSLGTGSRETQYF. In nucleotides, the CDR3 is TGTGCTAGCAGCTTAGGGACAGGCAGCAGGGAGACCCAGTACTTC.

The J gene is TRBJ2-1, the V gene TRBV5-6; 14 bases agree with TRBD2. Germline V CDR1 and CDR2: SGHDT, YYEEEE. The CDR3 has 13 residues. Trimming cost V 4 bases and J 13 bases; bases outside gene matches: 4. The CDR3 DNA is TGTGCCAGCAGCATAGGGACTAGCGGGAGTCAGTTCTTC. Residues: CASSIGTSGSQFF. Using reference TRBV5-6 and TRBJ2-1 for the parts outside the CDR3, the full variable domain is DAGVTQSPTHLIKTRGQQVTLRCSPKSGHDTVSWYQQALGQGPQFIFQYYEEEERQRGNFPDRFSGHQFPNYSSELNVNALLLGDSALYLCASSIGTSGSQFFGPGTRLTVL.

This sequence joins TRBV5-4 and TRBJ2-1; 7 nucleotides line up with TRBD2. The CDR3 contains 16 residues. Per germline, CDR1 SGHNT and CDR2 YYREEE (reference sequence). Losses at the gene ends were 1 base for V and 3 bases for J; bases not matched to a gene: 7. CDR3 bases: TGTGCCAGCAGCTTGAGGGGCGGGAGCCTCTACAATGAGCAGTTCTTC. Its translation: CASSLRGGSLYNEQFF.

The chain joins TRBV19 to TRBJ1-2; D is unresolved. CDR3 length: 15 residues. V was clipped by 5 bases and J by 1 base, with 14 bases between them. CDR1 is LNHDA and CDR2 is SQIVND in the germline V gene (reference sequence). CDR3 coding DNA: TGTGCCAGTAGTTTGGTCTCGGTGGATAACTATGGCTACACCTTC. It codes for CASSLVSVDNYGYTF.

This chain links TRBV18 with TRBJ1-1; D is perhaps TRBD1 (6 bases). CDR1 is KGHSH, CDR2 LQKENI, per germline. This CDR3 region has 14 residues. Trimming left V 4 bases short and J 1 base short, with 10 bases between. DNA of the CDR3: TGTGCCAGCTCACAGTCGGGACAGAACACTGAAGCTTTCTTT. Amino acid sequence: CASSQSGQNTEAFF.

V gene TRBV5-1 combines with J gene TRBJ2-7; weak D call: TRBD1 (6 bases). The CDR3 runs 12 residues. Between the trimmed V and J ends, which lost 4 bases and 6 bases, there was a span of 11 bases. Germline V lookup: CDR1 SGHRS, CDR2 YFSETQ. DNA of the CDR3: TGCGCCAGCAGCCAGGGGACACTCGAGCAGTACTTC. Protein sequence: CASSQGTLEQYF. Supplemented by reference TRBV5-1 and TRBJ2-7, the full variable domain reads KAGVTQTPRYLIKTRGQQVTLSCSPISGHRSVSWYQQTPGQGLQFLFEYFSETQRNKGNFPGRFSGRQFSNSRSEMNVSTLELGDSALYLCASSQGTLEQYFGPGTRLTVT.

The chain links TRBV5-4 to TRBJ2-1, with 14 nucleotides matching TRBD2. Germline-derived CDR1 and CDR2 are SGHNT and YYREEE (reference sequence). This CDR3 has 17 residues. V trimming: 7 bases; J trimming: 10 bases; junction bases outside the gene matches: 16. The CDR3 sequence is CASVSVPGLAGAGEQFF. The CDR3, as DNA: TGTGCCAGCGTATCCGTCCCGGGACTAGCGGGAGCTGGAGAGCAGTTCTTC.